These 23 T cell receptor beta chains were all obtained from the same sample, sequenced in a study of beta chain features in type 1 diabetes. Regarding the study as a whole: For Type 1 diabetes patients, all four CD4+ subsets carried TCRB CDR3s that were moderately but significantly shorter.

Isolated RNA was reverse transcribed in full, so expressed TCRB transcripts were sequenced. The repertoire was sequenced with immunoSEQ multiplex PCR; TCRdb's copy has only in-frame clones and lacks some. The sample carries a few hundred thousand clones, approximately 13% recorded once. These receptors lack a known antigen. What was sequenced was naive CD4+ T cells from blood. All receptors come from a woman aged 18 to 35 with type 1 diabetes.

This clone was detected only a few times. The CDR3 DNA reads as TGTGCCAGCTCACCGGCGGCCGCGTCCTACGAGCAGTACGTC. This sequence encodes CASSPAAASYEQYV. The rearrangement uses TRBV18 and TRBJ2-7; D is unclear. The V and J ends lost 3 bases and 1 base respectively, with 10 bases between them. Germline V gives CDR1 KGHSH, CDR2 LQKENI. The CDR3 sequence is 14 residues long.

This clone showed up just a few times. V gene TRBV30 combines with J gene TRBJ2-3; 7 bases are shared with TRBD2. V lost 3 bases and J lost 0; bases outside the gene matches: 6. The V gene's germline CDR1 is GTSNPN and CDR2 SVGIG (reference sequence). This CDR3 contains 15 residues. The CDR3 DNA reads TGTGCCTGGAGCGAACTAGCGACTAGCACAGATACGCAGTATTTT. Amino acid sequence: CAWSELATSTDTQYF.

V and J are TRBV6-5 and TRBJ2-7; TRBD2 aligns across 7 bases. Germline V gives CDR1 MNHEY, CDR2 SVGAGI. This CDR3 contains 12 residues. J gave up 7 bases and V 2 bases, and 2 bases lay outside the gene matches. Here the CDR3 reads CASSYAGEEQYV. The CDR3 DNA reads as TGTGCCAGCAGTTACGCGGGAGAGGAGCAGTACGTC.

This chain joins TRBV6-1 and TRBJ1-5, with 8 bases matching TRBD1. This CDR3 has 17 amino acids. The germline CDR1 and CDR2 sequences are MNHNS and SASEGT. V lost 4 bases, J lost 0 bases, and 8 bases stayed unmatched. The CDR3 DNA follows: TGTGCCAGCAGTGGGGACAGGTACCCTACTAGCAATCAGCCCCAGCATTTT. Its translation is CASSGDRYPTSNQPQHF.

This clone was observed a handful of times. The chain has TRBV30 and TRBJ2-3, with TRBD2 matching over 7 bases. There are 13 residues in the CDR3. Germline V CDR1 and CDR2: GTSNPN, SVGIG (reference sequence). V lost 2 bases and J lost 2; bases outside the gene matches: 1. The CDR3: CAWSRGVTDTQYF. Here the CDR3 DNA reads TGTGCCTGGAGTCGGGGGGTCACAGATACGCAGTATTTT.

The chain links TRBV6-6 to TRBJ1-5, with TRBD1 matching 7 bases. J gave up 7 bases and V 6 bases, and 9 bases lay outside the gene matches. Germline lookup yields CDR1 MNHNY and CDR2 SVGAGI (reference sequence). The CDR3 runs 14 residues. CDR3 amino acids: CASSLDRAAQPQHF. CDR3 DNA: TGTGCCAGCAGCCTAGACAGGGCTGCACAGCCCCAGCATTTT.

This clone was observed a few times. The chain recombines TRBV7-2 with TRBJ1-1, with a possible D match to TRBD1 (5 bases). The CDR3 has 15 residues. Germline V CDR1 and CDR2: SGHTA, FQGNSA. Deletions cut 2 bases from V and 2 bases from J, with 12 bases between. CDR3 region: CASSLIGGKNTEAFF. The DNA of the CDR3 is TGTGCCAGCAGCTTAATCGGGGGGAAAAACACTGAAGCTTTCTTT.

This chain connects TRBV6-6 to TRBJ2-5; 7 nucleotides align to TRBD1. Germline V gene data show CDR1 as MNHNY and CDR2 as SVGAGI (reference sequence). This CDR3 is 14 amino acids long. With V trimmed by 7 bases and J by 1 base, 6 bases remained unmatched. CDR3 amino acids: CASNPTGFQETQYF. Here the CDR3 DNA reads TGTGCCAGCAATCCGACAGGGTTCCAAGAGACCCAGTACTTC.

The chain recombines TRBV5-6 with TRBJ2-3; TRBD2 matches 9 bases. The CDR3 has 16 residues. Germline CDR1 is SGHDT and CDR2 is YYEEEE. J was trimmed by 5 bases and V by 7 bases; bases with no gene match: 14. This CDR3 is CASLRAGGTRIDTQYF. CDR3 sequence (DNA): TGTGCCAGCCTGCGGGCGGGAGGGACTCGGATAGATACGCAGTATTTT.

V is TRBV2 and J is TRBJ2-5; 12 bases match TRBD2. The CDR3 has 15 amino acids. Germline assignment: CDR1 SNHLY and CDR2 FYNNEI. V lost 5 bases, J lost 4 bases, and 5 bases stayed unmatched. The DNA of the CDR3 is TGTGCCAGCAGTCCGACTAGCGGGAGTTTAGAGACCCAGTACTTC. It codes for CASSPTSGSLETQYF.

This rearrangement joins TRBV5-1 to TRBJ2-3; D possibly corresponds to TRBD2 (5 bases). CDR1 is SGHRS, CDR2 YFSETQ, per germline. The V end lost 0 bases, the J end lost 5 bases, and 13 bases lay between the germline ends. The CDR3 runs to 15 residues. Here the CDR3 DNA reads TGCGCCAGCAGCTTGGGAGGGCCGTGGGGAGATACGCAGTATTTT. Its translation: CASSLGGPWGDTQYF.

There are a few counts of this clone. This sequence joins TRBV18 and TRBJ2-3; 7 bases are shared with TRBD2. The junction had 0 bases not matched to a gene; V was cut back by 0 bases and J by 0 bases. CDR1 is KGHSH and CDR2 is LQKENI in the germline V gene. The CDR3 has 15 residues. The CDR3: CASSPPSGSTDTQYF. In DNA, the CDR3 is TGTGCCAGCTCACCACCTAGCGGGAGCACAGATACGCAGTATTTT.

A few counts support this clone. V gene TRBV18 combines with J gene TRBJ2-7; tentative D call: TRBD1 (5 bases). The germline V gene has CDR1 KGHSH and CDR2 LQKENI. The CDR3 has 13 residues. V lost 3 bases, J lost 3 bases, and 9 bases lay in between. The chain's CDR3 is CASSPRDSYEQYF. DNA of the CDR3: TGTGCCAGCTCACCCCGAGACAGCTACGAGCAGTACTTC.

The rearrangement links TRBV19 to TRBJ2-7; 14 nucleotides align to TRBD2. V was clipped by 6 bases and J by 3 bases; unmatched bases: 10. CDR3 size: 17 residues. Germline V gives CDR1 LNHDA, CDR2 SQIVND (reference sequence). In DNA form, the CDR3 reads TGTGCCAGTAGCCAGCCGGGACTAGCGGGAGATCGCTACGAGCAGTACTTC. Encoded protein: CASSQPGLAGDRYEQYF.

The table lists this clone with a few counts. This chain connects TRBV6-5 to TRBJ2-6; D possibly corresponds to TRBD1 (6 bases). Trimming took 6 bases from V and 12 from J, leaving 15 bases between them. Looked up from germline, CDR1 is MNHEY and CDR2 is SVGAGI. CDR3 size: 13 residues. The CDR3 protein is CASSLSGVGVLTF. The DNA of the CDR3 is TGTGCCAGCAGCCTCTCAGGGGTTGGCGTCCTGACTTTC.

The gene calls are TRBV7-2 and TRBJ2-7; possible D gene TRBD2, 6 bases. The CDR3 is 15 residues long. CDR1 is SGHTA and CDR2 is FQGNSA in the germline V gene. Trimming cost V 3 bases and J 4 bases, with 16 bases left between them. CDR3 amino acids: CASSFVPGVGYEQYF. The CDR3 bases are TGTGCCAGCAGCTTCGTTCCGGGAGTAGGATACGAGCAGTACTTC. Full variable domain (missing parts from reference TRBV7-2 and TRBJ2-7): GAGVSQSPSNKVTEKGKDVELRCDPISGHTALYWYRQSLGQGLEFLIYFQGNSAPDKSGLPSDRFSAERTGGSVSTLTIQRTQQEDSAVYLCASSFVPGVGYEQYFGPGTRLTVT.

The J gene is TRBJ2-3, the V gene TRBV7-6; a possible D gene is TRBD2 (5 bases). Germline lookup yields CDR1 SGHVS and CDR2 FNYEAQ. Trimming took 1 base from V and 1 from J, leaving 18 bases between them. This CDR3 spans 18 amino acids. CDR3 amino acids: CASSLERARRVGTDTQYF. CDR3 nucleotide sequence: TGTGCCAGCAGCTTAGAGAGGGCCAGGCGGGTTGGCACAGATACGCAGTATTTT.

This clone was detected a few times. V is TRBV7-9 and J is TRBJ2-3, with 7 bases matching TRBD1. Looked up from germline, CDR1 is SEHNR and CDR2 is FQNEAQ (reference sequence). With V trimmed by 4 bases and J by 1 base, 2 bases remained unmatched. The CDR3 sequence is 14 residues long. CDR3 protein: CASSSDRGTDTQYF. CDR3 nucleotides: TGTGCCAGCAGCTCCGACAGGGGCACAGATACGCAGTATTTT.

This clone showed up just a few times. The chain is built from TRBV4-1 and TRBJ2-7; TRBD1 matches 7 bases. The CDR3 covers 17 residues. With 2 bases clipped from V and 0 bases from J, the junction kept 10 bases outside the gene matches. Germline V gives CDR1 MGHRA, CDR2 YSYEKL. The CDR3 DNA is TGCGCCAGCAGCCAACTCTTTGGACAGGTTCTCTCCTACGAGCAGTACTTC. Protein sequence: CASSQLFGQVLSYEQYF.

A few counts support this clone. The junction departs from germline at one end; a sequencing error may be responsible. V is TRBV18 and J is TRBJ1-1; D is unresolved. Germline assignment: CDR1 KGHSH and CDR2 LQKENI. This CDR3 is built from 14 residues. The CDR3 DNA sequence: TGTGCCAGCTCACCCCTTGTCGGGGAAACTGGAGCTTTCTTT. Translating it yields CASSPLVGETGAFF.

The gene calls are TRBV9 and TRBJ2-2; no reliable D call. Germline CDR1 SGDLS, CDR2 YYNGEE. V lost 0 bases, J lost 4 bases, and 13 bases lay in between. This CDR3 comprises 16 residues. The DNA of the CDR3 is TGTGCCAGCAGCGTAGGCGCAGCGCCTATCACCGGGGAGCTGTTTTTT. Translated: CASSVGAAPITGELFF. Using reference TRBV9 and TRBJ2-2 for the parts outside the CDR3, the full variable domain is DSGVTQTPKHLITATGQRVTLRCSPRSGDLSVYWYQQSLDQGLQFLIQYYNGEERAKGNILERFSAQQFPDLHSELNLSSLELGDSALYFCASSVGAAPITGELFFGEGSRLTVL.

This sequence joins TRBV7-7 and TRBJ2-7; 7 nucleotides line up with TRBD1. V lost 1 base to trimming and J lost 5 bases; unmatched junction nucleotides: 2. CDR1 and CDR2 from the germline V gene are SSHAT and FNYEAQ (reference sequence). The CDR3 runs 13 residues. This CDR3 is CASSLEGGDEQYF. The CDR3 DNA follows: TGTGCCAGCAGCTTAGAAGGGGGCGACGAGCAGTACTTC.

CDR3 sequence (DNA): TGTGCCAGCAGCTTAGGAAACAACGGAAACACCATATATTTT. This translates into CASSLGNNGNTIYF. This chain joins TRBV11-2 and TRBJ1-3; D is uncertain. There are 14 residues in the CDR3. Trimming took off 1 base at V and 4 bases at J, with 8 bases between the two ends. Looked up from germline, CDR1 is SGHAT and CDR2 is FQNNGV.